This paragraph reports one T cell receptor (beta chain). The antigen remains unidentified. Germline-derived CDR1 and CDR2 are LNHNV and YYDKDF (reference sequence). V lost 2 bases, J lost 6 bases, and 6 bases stayed unmatched. CDR3 length: 14 residues. Extraction of total RNA produced a minimum of 5 micrograms from each sample. The data belong to a study of blood T cells in healthy people across ages. A sample-barcoded 5' primer and a J-beta primer mix were used in a second PCR of about 6 to 11 cycles. A single record per CDR3 protein comes from TCRdb applying MiXCR to the 5' RACE reads. The sample gives hundreds of thousands of distinct CDR3 sequences, approximately 49% of which show up once; 30% to 35% is in the top ten. General study points: Observed TCR beta diversity per million T cells went down as age went up. This fall followed a roughly linear course with age.

The receptor was derived from an older woman in good health. V and J are TRBV15 and TRBJ2-7; 8 bases are a match to TRBD1. Sequencing was done on a sample of blood. The CDR3 reads CATSRKDRAREQYF. CDR3 DNA: TGTGCCACCAGCAGAAAGGACAGGGCCCGCGAGCAGTACTTC. The variable domain in full, with the rest retrieved from reference TRBV15 and TRBJ2-7, is DAMVIQNPRYQVTQFGKPVTLSCSQTLNHNVMYWYQQKSSQAPKLLFHYYDKDFNNEADTPDNFQSRRPNTSFCFLDIRSPGLGDTAMYLCATSRKDRAREQYFGPGTRLTVT.